The clone carrying this T cell receptor (beta chain) occurred a few times. Per the study methods: It was from reference gene primer amplification that nucleated cell counts were estimated. The repertoire was sequenced with immunoSEQ multiplex PCR; TCRdb's copy has only in-frame clones and lacks some. D and trimming were read from the DNA, whereas the V and J calls and clone size are those reported in that table. The data hold about 60,000 clones, with approximately 77% observed a single time. Germline loops: CDR1 LNHDA, CDR2 SQIVND (reference sequence). V lost 3 bases and J lost 0, with 5 bases in between. The CDR3 is made up of 13 amino acids. The sample comes from a study of blood T cell repertoires in COVID-19. Across the whole study: Acute-phase and convalescent COVID-19 samples originated in the United States, Italy and Spain. PBMCs, B-cell-depleted T cells, or T cells provided the cDNA or gDNA that made up the material.

The sample consisted of peripheral blood. The J gene is TRBJ1-2, the V gene TRBV19, with unresolved D. This receptor was identified in a human donor in a cohort sampled during active COVID-19. The CDR3 protein is CASSMDSNYGYTF. Here the CDR3 DNA reads TGTGCCAGTAGTATGGACTCTAACTATGGCTACACCTTC.